Listed here are 23 T cell receptor beta chains from one sample, sequenced in a study of cytomegalovirus exposure and HLA in healthy donors. Both 60 Vbeta primers and 13 Jbeta primers went into the PCR. The data were produced by immunoSEQ multiplex PCR, yet TCRdb's version contains in-frame clones alone and is incomplete. Altogether about 110,000 clones are present, around 15% being singletons, with the ten largest covering 0.8% to 0.95%. The specimen sequenced was PBMCs. These receptors all come from a female donor in good health and CMV-seronegative.

This clone has just a few counts. The chain carries TRBV7-9 and TRBJ1-2; D gene unclear. Germline assignment: CDR1 SEHNR and CDR2 FQNEAQ (reference sequence). Trimming shortened V by 8 bases and J by 5 bases, and 12 bases separated the two germline ends. This CDR3 spans 12 amino acids. The CDR3 region has the DNA TGTGCCAGCCCGGGTCTTATATATGGCTACACCTTC. Translated: CASPGLIYGYTF.

The chain uses TRBV7-9 and TRBJ2-2; no definite D call. CDR1 and CDR2 from the germline V gene are SEHNR and FQNEAQ (reference sequence). The V end was cut by 0 bases, the J end by 0 bases, with 11 bases between. CDR3 length equals 17 residues. The CDR3 reads CASSLAFSVANTGELFF. CDR3 bases: TGTGCCAGCAGCTTAGCGTTTTCAGTTGCGAACACCGGGGAGCTGTTTTTT.

This clone was counted only a few times. The CDR3 sequence is CASSASVGQGHEQYF. The CDR3 coding sequence is TGTGCCAGTAGCGCCTCGGTGGGACAGGGTCACGAGCAGTACTTC. The chain carries TRBV19 and TRBJ2-7; 9 bases agree with TRBD1. Germline lookup yields CDR1 LNHDA and CDR2 SQIVND (reference sequence). The CDR3 is made up of 15 amino acids. The junction had 11 bases not matched to a gene; V was cut back by 6 bases and J by 5 bases.

The gene calls are TRBV7-9 and TRBJ2-1, with D possibly being TRBD2 (6 bases). V was clipped by 5 bases and J by 7 bases, with 15 bases between them. Germline lookup yields CDR1 SEHNR and CDR2 FQNEAQ (reference sequence). The length of the CDR3 is 14 residues. The CDR3 reads CASSPGDAWNEQFF. CDR3 nucleotide sequence: TGTGCCAGCAGCCCGGGGGACGCTTGGAATGAGCAGTTCTTC.

The table lists this clone with a few counts. The chain employs TRBV7-2 and TRBJ2-2; D not resolved. The CDR3 runs 14 residues. V gave up 2 bases and J gave up 6 bases, with 10 bases separating them. Germline V gene data show CDR1 as SGHTA and CDR2 as FQGNSA. As DNA, the CDR3 is TGTGCCAGCAGCTTAACTGGCGGCGCCGGGGAGCTGTTTTTT. Its protein product is CASSLTGGAGELFF.

V usage is TRBV9 and J usage is TRBJ2-1, with TRBD2 matching 7 bases. CDR1 and CDR2 (germline): SGDLS, YYNGEE. The CDR3 spans 16 residues. With V trimmed by 4 bases and J by 7 bases, 14 bases remained unmatched. The CDR3 sequence is CASSPPGGGPDNEQFF. The CDR3 DNA follows: TGTGCCAGCAGCCCCCCGGGGGGAGGGCCTGATAATGAGCAGTTCTTC. Complete variable domain (other parts from reference TRBV9 and TRBJ2-1): DSGVTQTPKHLITATGQRVTLRCSPRSGDLSVYWYQQSLDQGLQFLIQYYNGEERAKGNILERFSAQQFPDLHSELNLSSLELGDSALYFCASSPPGGGPDNEQFFGPGTRLTVL.

This clone was detected only a few times. CDR3 in amino acids: CSVVRAGRDVGYTF. The CDR3 DNA reads TGCAGCGTTGTCCGCGCCGGGAGGGACGTTGGCTACACCTTC. This chain joins TRBV29-1 and TRBJ1-2; D perhaps matches TRBD1 (5 bases). CDR3 length equals 14 residues. CDR1 SQVTM and CDR2 ANQGSEA come from the germline V gene. Trimming took 4 bases from V and 7 from J, leaving 19 bases between them.

The genes are TRBV5-6 and TRBJ1-1; D is possibly TRBD1 (5 bases). CDR1 and CDR2 (germline): SGHDT, YYEEEE. V was cut by 3 bases and J by 7 bases, with 28 bases left in between. This CDR3 spans 18 amino acids. The CDR3 reads CASSYHETVPNFPSEAFF. The CDR3 coding sequence is TGTGCCAGCAGCTACCACGAGACAGTTCCTAATTTCCCGAGTGAAGCTTTCTTT.

The genes are TRBV5-6 and TRBJ1-2; 9 nucleotides line up with TRBD1. This CDR3 has 14 amino acids. V lost 0 bases to trimming and J lost 5 bases; unmatched junction nucleotides: 2. Germline lookup yields CDR1 SGHDT and CDR2 YYEEEE. The CDR3 bases are TGTGCCAGCAGCTTGGAACAGGGGGCATATGGCTACACCTTC. It yields the protein CASSLEQGAYGYTF.

This clone was counted between two and nine times. The rearrangement links TRBV29-1 to TRBJ2-7, with TRBD1 identical over 7 bases. Unmatched junction bases numbered 11, after V lost 7 bases and J lost 2 bases. Germline V CDR1 and CDR2: SQVTM, ANQGSEA. The CDR3 loop spans 14 amino acids. CDR3 region: CSASGTAKTYEQYF. The CDR3 nucleotides are TGCAGCGCTTCCGGGACAGCTAAAACCTACGAGCAGTACTTC.

This clone was seen only a few times. This rearrangement joins TRBV19 to TRBJ1-1; D remains unclear. V shed 7 bases and J shed 11 bases, with 26 bases lying between them. This CDR3 comprises 15 residues. Germline V CDR1 and CDR2: LNHDA, SQIVND (reference sequence). The CDR3 DNA reads as TGTGCCAGTATCCCTGAGGGATCGGTGGGGTTTCTCGCTTTCTTT. Its protein is CASIPEGSVGFLAFF.

In this sample, this clone turned up a few times. The rearrangement uses TRBV7-8 and TRBJ2-5; 7 bases agree with TRBD2. The CDR3 consists of 15 residues. Germline-derived CDR1 and CDR2 are SGHVS and FQNEAQ. Losses at the gene ends were 1 base for V and 6 bases for J; bases not matched to a gene: 8. The CDR3, as DNA: TGTGCCAGCAGCTTAGTAGGCACAGCGGGGCAGACCCAGTACTTC. It specifies CASSLVGTAGQTQYF.

This clone turned up a few times. The chain has TRBV7-3 and TRBJ2-7, with 7 bases identical to TRBD2. The CDR3 extends over 13 amino acids. The germline V gene encodes CDR1 SGHTA and CDR2 FQGTGA. J was trimmed by 6 bases and V by 4 bases; bases with no gene match: 6. The CDR3 sequence: CASSSGTKGEQYF. The CDR3 bases are TGTGCCAGCAGCTCCGGGACTAAGGGCGAGCAGTACTTC.

This clone was seen only a few times. The chain has TRBV7-2 and TRBJ2-3; 7 bases map to TRBD1. Germline trimming cut 1 base from V and 0 bases from J; bases unmatched to any gene: 4. Germline assignment: CDR1 SGHTA and CDR2 FQGNSA. The CDR3 runs to 16 residues. The CDR3 DNA follows: TGTGCCAGCAGCTTAGTGACAGGGATTAGCACAGATACGCAGTATTTT. It yields the protein CASSLVTGISTDTQYF.

V and J are TRBV6-5 and TRBJ1-5, with D perhaps TRBD1 (6 bases). Germline values: CDR1 MNHEY, CDR2 SVGAGI. The ends were cut back, 6 bases at V and 4 bases at J, with 13 bases in the middle. The CDR3 covers 14 residues. The CDR3 DNA is TGTGCCAGCAGACAACAGGGCCTGAATCAGCCCCAGCATTTT. Translating gives CASRQQGLNQPQHF.

This chain connects TRBV6-5 to TRBJ1-4; D unresolved. Trimming stripped 3 bases from V and 5 bases from J, with 10 bases between. The CDR3 loop spans 14 amino acids. Germline V gene lookup returns CDR1 MNHEY and CDR2 SVGAGI. The CDR3 nucleotides read TGTGCCAGCAGTTATTCACAGCTGAATGAAAAACTGTTTTTT. This translates into CASSYSQLNEKLFF.

The chain is built from TRBV18 and TRBJ1-1; 12 bases are shared with TRBD1. V was pared by 0 bases and J by 6 bases, with 8 bases of the junction left unmatched. Germline V gene lookup returns CDR1 KGHSH and CDR2 LQKENI. The length of the CDR3 is 17 residues. The CDR3 sequence is CASSPPGQGALRAEAFF. DNA for the CDR3: TGTGCCAGCTCACCACCGGGACAGGGGGCATTGCGCGCTGAAGCTTTCTTT. Together with reference TRBV18 and TRBJ1-1, the CDR3 gives the full variable domain: NAGVMQNPRHLVRRRGQEARLRCSPMKGHSHVYWYRQLPEEGLKFMVYLQKENIIDESGMPKERFSAEFPKEGPSILRIQQVVRGDSAAYFCASSPPGQGALRAEAFFGQGTRLTVV.

This clone has just a few counts. CDR3 bases: TGTGCCTGGAGTGTAGGTCTAGCGGGGTACAATGAGCAGTTCTTC. It encodes CAWSVGLAGYNEQFF. The gene calls are TRBV30 and TRBJ2-1, with 9 nucleotides matching TRBD2. J gave up 4 bases and V 0 bases, and 4 bases lay outside the gene matches. This CDR3 region has 15 residues. From germline, CDR1 is GTSNPN and CDR2 SVGIG (reference sequence).

This clone was observed a handful of times. The chain employs TRBV7-2 and TRBJ1-2; D unresolved. V was shortened by 5 bases and J by 8 bases, with 15 bases between the two germline ends. The germline CDR1 and CDR2 sequences are SGHTA and FQGNSA. CDR3 size: 13 residues. The CDR3 bases are TGTGCCAGCAGCCCCCGATCCTTCGCGGGCTACACCTTC. This gives the protein CASSPRSFAGYTF.

The V gene is TRBV5-6, the J gene TRBJ1-4; D remains ambiguous. Germline V gene data show CDR1 as SGHDT and CDR2 as YYEEEE. This CDR3 is 14 amino acids long. With 0 bases removed from V and 2 bases from J, the gap between germline ends came to 5 bases. The CDR3 DNA follows: TGTGCCAGCAGCTTGGGGCTCACTAATGAAAAACTGTTTTTT. This gives the protein CASSLGLTNEKLFF.

This clone appeared a few times. One end of the junction does not line up with germline, which may come from a read error. This rearrangement joins TRBV7-7 to TRBJ2-5; TRBD2 matches at 7 bases. This CDR3 spans 14 amino acids. The germline V gene encodes CDR1 SSHAT and CDR2 FNYEAQ (reference sequence). Here the CDR3 reads CASSPGGRQETQYF. DNA for the CDR3: TGTGCTAGCAGCCCGGGGGGACGGCAAGAGACCCAGTACTTC.

This clone turned up a few times. The chain joins TRBV30 to TRBJ1-5, with D possibly TRBD1 on 5 matching bases. CDR3 length: 13 residues. Looked up from germline, CDR1 is GTSNPN and CDR2 is SVGIG (reference sequence). Trimming left V 2 bases short and J 6 bases short, with 11 bases between. The CDR3 nucleotides are TGTGCCTGGAGTCTTGGGGCTCGTCAGCCCCAGCATTTT. As protein: CAWSLGARQPQHF.

J is TRBJ2-1 and V is TRBV9; D unresolved. The CDR3 spans 13 residues. The germline CDR1 and CDR2 sequences are SGDLS and YYNGEE. V dropped 0 bases and J dropped 6 bases, with 7 bases sitting between them. DNA for the CDR3: TGTGCCAGCAGCGTAGCTAGTATCAATGAGCAGTTCTTC. It specifies CASSVASINEQFF.